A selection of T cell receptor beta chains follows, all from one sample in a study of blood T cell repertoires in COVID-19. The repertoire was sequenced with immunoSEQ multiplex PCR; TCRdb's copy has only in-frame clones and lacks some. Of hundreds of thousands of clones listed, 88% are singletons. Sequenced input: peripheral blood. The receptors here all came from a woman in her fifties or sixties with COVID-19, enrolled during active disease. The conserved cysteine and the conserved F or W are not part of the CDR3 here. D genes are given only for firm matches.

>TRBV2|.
ASREDRNTIY
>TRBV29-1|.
SAGQGTGEQF
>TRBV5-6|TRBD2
ASSLGAGGYYEQY
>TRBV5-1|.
ASRVKGENEKLF
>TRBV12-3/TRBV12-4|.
ASRSEYGYT
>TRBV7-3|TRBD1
ASSPQTGGGGELF
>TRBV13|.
ASSFRGRATSSPLH
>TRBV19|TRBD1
ASSTIQGANQPQH
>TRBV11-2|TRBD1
ASSFSGTGSPGNTIY
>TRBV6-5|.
ASSYPQETQY
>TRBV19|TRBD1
AASNRGLGSYNEQF
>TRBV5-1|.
ASSFLDSYYEQY
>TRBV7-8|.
ASSPHYGEHMNTEAF
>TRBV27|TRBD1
ASSSLRDRGLTFNQPQH
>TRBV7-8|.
ASSLAGRGSYNEQF
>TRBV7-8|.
ASSLVELANTGELF
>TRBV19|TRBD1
ASSSPGQPTMNTEAF
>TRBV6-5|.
ASKLAWRDQPQH
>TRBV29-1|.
SGGGNTGELF
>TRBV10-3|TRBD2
ATQGASGGASADTQY
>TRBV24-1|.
ATSDLRGEAF
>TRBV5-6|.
ASSLSPVGDTQY
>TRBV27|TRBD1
ASSFRQGNQPQH
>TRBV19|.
ASSTRRGTNEKLF
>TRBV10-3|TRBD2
AIRGTSGGEPSLARQF
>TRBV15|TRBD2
ATSRDSGGVFGQF
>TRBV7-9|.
ASSLPGNTIY
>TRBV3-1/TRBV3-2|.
ASSQERGISYEQY
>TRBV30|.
AWSVWLGGTEAF
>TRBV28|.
ASSPPPGSSGNTIY
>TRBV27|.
ASSLSGSYEQY
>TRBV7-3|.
ASSLSTPTGTGNTIY
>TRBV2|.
ASSTEGGGGNTIY
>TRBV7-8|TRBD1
ASSLDGTDYGYT
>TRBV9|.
ASSHNTNRSSGNTIY
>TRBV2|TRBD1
ASSLQGAGGYT
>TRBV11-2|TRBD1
ASSSRNRGNYGYT
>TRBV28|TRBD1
ASSLTLYGQVASGYT
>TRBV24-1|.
ATSVGGFTDTQY
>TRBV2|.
ASSEYRGGSEKLF
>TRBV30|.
AWSVGGAGANVLT
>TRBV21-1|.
ASSSPGFLSGANVLT
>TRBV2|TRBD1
ASSGTGRNIQY
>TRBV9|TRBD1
GTGQYNSPLH
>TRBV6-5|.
ASSRSIWTEAF